This TCR beta chain was sequenced during a study of blood T cell repertoires in COVID-19. Study overall: Collection of acute and convalescent COVID-19 samples took place in the United States, Italy and Spain. In each case, the material was cDNA or gDNA derived from T cells, B-cell-depleted T cells, or PBMCs.

Authors' processing steps: Nucleated cell number was recorded as an estimate derived from reference gene primer amplification. Profiled with immunoSEQ multiplex PCR; TCRdb holds only in-frame clones, not every one. The V and J calls and clone size are taken from that table; D and trimming were inferred from the DNA. This sample has under 200,000 clones, with roughly 86% found just once. The V and J ends lost 0 bases and 7 bases respectively, with 13 bases between them. CDR1 and CDR2 (germline): LNHNV, YYDKDF (reference sequence). This CDR3 is 15 amino acids long. Grouping used clinical history reported by participants in a survey and questionnaire.

Sequencing was carried out using PBMCs or T cells enriched from blood (not recorded which). V is TRBV15 and J is TRBJ2-1, with D possibly TRBD1 on 6 matching bases. The origin of this receptor is a man aged 40-50 years with acute COVID-19. The CDR3 is CATSRDTGTGNEQFF. The DNA of the CDR3 is TGTGCCACCAGCAGAGATACAGGGACGGGAAATGAGCAGTTCTTC.